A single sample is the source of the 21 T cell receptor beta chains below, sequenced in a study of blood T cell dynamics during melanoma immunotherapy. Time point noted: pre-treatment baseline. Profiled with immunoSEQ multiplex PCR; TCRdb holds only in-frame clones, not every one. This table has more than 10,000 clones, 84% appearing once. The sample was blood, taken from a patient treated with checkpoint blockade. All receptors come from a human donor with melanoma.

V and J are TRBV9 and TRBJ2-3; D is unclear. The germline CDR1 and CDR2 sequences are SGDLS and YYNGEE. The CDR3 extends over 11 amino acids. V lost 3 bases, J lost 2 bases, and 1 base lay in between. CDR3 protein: CASSATDTQYF. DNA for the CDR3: TGTGCCAGCAGCGCCACAGATACGCAGTATTTT.

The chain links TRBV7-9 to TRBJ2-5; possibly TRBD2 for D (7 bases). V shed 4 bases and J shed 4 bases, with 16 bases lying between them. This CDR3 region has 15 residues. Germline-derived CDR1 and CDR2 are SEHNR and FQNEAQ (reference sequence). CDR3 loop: CASSYQRGAGETQYF. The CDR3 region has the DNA TGTGCCAGCAGCTACCAACGGGGGGCCGGAGAGACCCAGTACTTC. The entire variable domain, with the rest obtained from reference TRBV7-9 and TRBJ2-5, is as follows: DTGVSQNPRHKITKRGQNVTFRCDPISEHNRLYWYRQTLGQGPEFLTYFQNEAQLEKSRLLSDRFSAERPKGSFSTLEIQRTEQGDSAMYLCASSYQRGAGETQYFGPGTRLLVL.

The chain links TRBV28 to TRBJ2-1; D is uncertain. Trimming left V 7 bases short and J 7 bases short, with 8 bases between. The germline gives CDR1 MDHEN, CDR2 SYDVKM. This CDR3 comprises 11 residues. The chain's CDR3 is CASTEVNEQFF. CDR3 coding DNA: TGTGCCAGCACCGAAGTGAATGAGCAGTTCTTC.

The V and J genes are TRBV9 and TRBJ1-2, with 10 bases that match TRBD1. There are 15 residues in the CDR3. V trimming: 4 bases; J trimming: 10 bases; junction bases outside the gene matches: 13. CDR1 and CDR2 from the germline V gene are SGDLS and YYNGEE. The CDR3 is CASSPIAGTGEIYTF. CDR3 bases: TGTGCCAGCAGCCCTATAGCCGGGACAGGGGAAATCTACACCTTC.

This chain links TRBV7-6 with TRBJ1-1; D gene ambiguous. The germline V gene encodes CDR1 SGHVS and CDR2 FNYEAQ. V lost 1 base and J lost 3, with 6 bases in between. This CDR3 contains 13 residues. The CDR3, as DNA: TGTGCCAGCAGCTTAGAACCGTACACTGAAGCTTTCTTT. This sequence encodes CASSLEPYTEAFF.

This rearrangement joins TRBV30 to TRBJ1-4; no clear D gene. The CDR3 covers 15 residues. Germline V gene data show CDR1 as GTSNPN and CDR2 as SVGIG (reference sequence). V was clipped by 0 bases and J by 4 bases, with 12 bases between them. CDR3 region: CAWSVLTPDNEKLFF. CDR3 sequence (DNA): TGTGCCTGGAGTGTACTGACACCAGATAATGAAAAACTGTTTTTT.

CDR3 nucleotide sequence: TGTGCCAGTAGCCCTCAAGGGGGGGATGGCTACACCTTC. Translating it yields CASSPQGGDGYTF. The chain joins TRBV19 to TRBJ1-2, with D possibly TRBD1 on 6 matching bases. The CDR3 totals 13 residues. CDR1 is LNHDA and CDR2 is SQIVND in the germline V gene (reference sequence). Trimming pared 6 bases from V and 6 bases from J, leaving 14 bases between.

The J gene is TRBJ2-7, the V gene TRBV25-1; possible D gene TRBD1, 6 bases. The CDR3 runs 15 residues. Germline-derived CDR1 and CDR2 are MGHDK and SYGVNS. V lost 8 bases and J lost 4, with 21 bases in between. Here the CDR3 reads CASGYEAGVAYEQYF. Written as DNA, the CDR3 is TGTGCCAGCGGATACGAGGCAGGGGTGGCTTACGAGCAGTACTTC.

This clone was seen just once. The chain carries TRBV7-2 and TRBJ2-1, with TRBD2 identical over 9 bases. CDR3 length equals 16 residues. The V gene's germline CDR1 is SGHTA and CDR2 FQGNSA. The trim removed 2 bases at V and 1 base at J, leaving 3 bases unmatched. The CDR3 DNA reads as TGTGCCAGCAGCTTAAGTAGCGGGAGATCCTACAATGAGCAGTTCTTC. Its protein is CASSLSSGRSYNEQFF.

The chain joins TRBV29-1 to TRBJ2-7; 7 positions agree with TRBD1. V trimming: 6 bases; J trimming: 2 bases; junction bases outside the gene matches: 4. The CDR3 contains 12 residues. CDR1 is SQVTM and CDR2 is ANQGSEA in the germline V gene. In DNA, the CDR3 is TGCAGCGTCCGGGACAGTCCCTACGAGCAGTACTTC. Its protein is CSVRDSPYEQYF.

CDR3 nucleotides: TGTGCCTGTACCAAGACAGGGAACACCGGGGAGCTGTTTTTT. Translating gives CACTKTGNTGELFF. This sequence joins TRBV30 and TRBJ2-2, with D tentatively TRBD1 (6 bases). The CDR3 extends over 14 amino acids. Trimming shortened V by 6 bases and J by 1 base, and 12 bases separated the two germline ends. The germline CDR1 and CDR2 sequences are GTSNPN and SVGIG (reference sequence).

CDR3 nucleotide sequence: TGTGCCAGCGTGGCTGGGAAGAACACTGAAGCTTTCTTT. This translates into CASVAGKNTEAFF. The V gene is TRBV7-9, the J gene TRBJ1-1, with unresolved D. Germline V gene data show CDR1 as SEHNR and CDR2 as FQNEAQ (reference sequence). The V end was cut by 8 bases, the J end by 1 base, with 11 bases between. The CDR3 covers 13 residues.

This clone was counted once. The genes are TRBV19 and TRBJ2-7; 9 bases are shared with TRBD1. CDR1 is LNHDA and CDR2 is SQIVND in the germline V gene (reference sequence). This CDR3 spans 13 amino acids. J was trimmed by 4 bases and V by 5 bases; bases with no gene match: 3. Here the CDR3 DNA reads TGTGCCAGTAGTCGGACAGGGGAGTACGAGCAGTACTTC. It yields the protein CASSRTGEYEQYF.

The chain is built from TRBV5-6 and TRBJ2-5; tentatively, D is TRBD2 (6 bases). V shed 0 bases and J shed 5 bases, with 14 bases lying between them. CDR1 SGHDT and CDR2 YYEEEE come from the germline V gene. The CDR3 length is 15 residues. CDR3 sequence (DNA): TGTGCCAGCAGCTTGGGCGGGGCCCCGGGGGAGACCCAGTACTTC. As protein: CASSLGGAPGETQYF. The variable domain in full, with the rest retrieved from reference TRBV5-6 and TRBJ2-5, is DAGVTQSPTHLIKTRGQQVTLRCSPKSGHDTVSWYQQALGQGPQFIFQYYEEEERQRGNFPDRFSGHQFPNYSSELNVNALLLGDSALYLCASSLGGAPGETQYFGPGTRLLVL.

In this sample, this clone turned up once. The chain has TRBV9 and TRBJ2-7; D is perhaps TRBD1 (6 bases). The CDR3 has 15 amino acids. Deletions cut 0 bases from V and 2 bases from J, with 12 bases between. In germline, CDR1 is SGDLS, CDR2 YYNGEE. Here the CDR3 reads CASSVAGDGAYEQYF. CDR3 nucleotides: TGTGCCAGCAGCGTAGCAGGGGACGGAGCCTACGAGCAGTACTTC.

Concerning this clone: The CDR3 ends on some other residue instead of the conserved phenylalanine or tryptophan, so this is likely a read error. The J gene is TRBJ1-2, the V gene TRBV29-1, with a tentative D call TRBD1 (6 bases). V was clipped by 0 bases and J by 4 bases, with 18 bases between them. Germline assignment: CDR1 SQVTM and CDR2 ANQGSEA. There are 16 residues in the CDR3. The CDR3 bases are TGCAGCGTTGAAGATCGCCGTGGGGGCTTTGTCTATGGCTACACCCTC. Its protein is CSVEDRRGGFVYGYTL.

The CDR3 loop reads CASSFRRGEDSPLHF. The CDR3 nucleotides read TGTGCCAGCAGCTTCCGGAGGGGTGAGGATTCACCCCTCCACTTT. This chain links TRBV5-4 with TRBJ1-6; D is possibly TRBD1 (5 bases). Germline V CDR1 and CDR2: SGHNT, YYREEE (reference sequence). V lost 2 bases and J 8 bases, leaving 14 bases between the germline ends. This CDR3 is 15 amino acids long. Variable domain in full (rest from reference TRBV5-4 and TRBJ1-6): ETGVTQSPTHLIKTRGQQVTLRCSSQSGHNTVSWYQQALGQGPQFIFQYYREEENGRGNFPPRFSGLQFPNYSSELNVNALELDDSALYLCASSFRRGEDSPLHFGNGTRLTVT.

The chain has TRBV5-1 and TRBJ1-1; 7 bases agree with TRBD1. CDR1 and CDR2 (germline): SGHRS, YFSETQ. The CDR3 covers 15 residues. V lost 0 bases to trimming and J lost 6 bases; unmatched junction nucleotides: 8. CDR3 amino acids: CASSLEARGASEAFF. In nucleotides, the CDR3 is TGCGCCAGCAGCTTGGAAGCCAGGGGGGCATCTGAAGCTTTCTTT.

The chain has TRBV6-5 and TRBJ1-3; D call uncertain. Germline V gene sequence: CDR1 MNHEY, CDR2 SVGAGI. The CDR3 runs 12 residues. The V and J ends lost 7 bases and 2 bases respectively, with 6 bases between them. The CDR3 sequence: CASTDTGNTIYF. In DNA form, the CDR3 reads TGTGCCAGCACCGACACTGGAAACACCATATATTTT.

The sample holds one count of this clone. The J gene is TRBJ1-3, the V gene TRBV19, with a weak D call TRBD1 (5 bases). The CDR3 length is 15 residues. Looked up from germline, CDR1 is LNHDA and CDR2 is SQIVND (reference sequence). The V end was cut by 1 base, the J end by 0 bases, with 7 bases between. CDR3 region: CASSIVGRSGNTIYF. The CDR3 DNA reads TGTGCCAGTAGTATAGTGGGGCGCTCTGGAAACACCATATATTTT.

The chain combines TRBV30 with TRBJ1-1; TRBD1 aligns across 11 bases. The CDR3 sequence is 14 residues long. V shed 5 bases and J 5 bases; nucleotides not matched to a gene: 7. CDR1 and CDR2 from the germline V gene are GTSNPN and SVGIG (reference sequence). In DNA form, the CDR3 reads TGTGCCTGGGGGTGGACAGGGGGCAGGACTGAAGCTTTCTTT. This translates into CAWGWTGGRTEAFF.